The sequence of this T cell receptor beta chain was determined in a study of OX40 agonist ivuxolimab in advanced cancers. The repertoire was sequenced with immunoSEQ multiplex PCR; TCRdb's copy has only in-frame clones and lacks some. This table holds 83,000 or so clones, roughly 90% found once. Comment on this clone: The antigen remains undetermined.

Peripheral blood came from all dose cohorts at three timepoints. Findings and limits, study-wide: There were, on average, more expanded clones in CD8+ T cells than in CD4+. Both blood CD4+ and CD8+ T cells showed clonal growth by week 6 at 0.1 to 3.0 mg/kg.

V was shortened by 3 bases and J by 9 bases, with 12 bases between the two germline ends. The CDR3 is 13 amino acids. Germline CDR1 MDHEN, CDR2 SYDVKM. This chain joins TRBV28 and TRBJ1-5, with D possibly TRBD1 on 6 matching bases. The receptor's source is an adult with an advanced solid tumor such as melanoma, head and neck, liver or kidney cancer. The specimen was CD4+ or CD8+ T cells sorted from blood, collected in a trial of the OX40 agonist ivuxolimab. The CDR3 nucleotides read TGTGCCAGCAGTTTCCCAGGGGAACGGCCCCAGCATTTT. It translates to CASSFPGERPQHF.